The 10 T cell receptor beta chains presented below share a single source sample, sequenced in a study of T cells expressing NK-cell markers. One entry per CDR3 protein, without DNA, is what TCRdb gives after re-calling the 5' RACE reads. The table for this sample gives fewer than 200,000 distinct CDR3 sequences. The sequenced material came from blood T cells: a sorted CD56 or NKG2C T cell subset, CD4+ or CD8+ T cells, or bulk PBMC T cells (not recorded which). Every receptor here comes from a woman aged 18-70 years in good health.

The chain employs TRBV10-3 and TRBJ2-5. The CDR3 runs to 13 residues. Germline lookup yields CDR1 ENHRY and CDR2 SYGVKD. The CDR3 sequence is CAISEGQTETQYF.

The rearrangement joins TRBV5-1 to TRBJ2-1; absent DNA, TCRdb's TRBD1 call cannot be checked. The CDR3 is made up of 16 amino acids. The germline CDR1 and CDR2 sequences are SGHRS and YFSETQ. The CDR3 reads CASSSAGTGSYNEQFF.

This chain uses TRBV5-1 with TRBJ1-6. Germline V gene data show CDR1 as SGHRS and CDR2 as YFSETQ. This CDR3 is 15 amino acids long. The CDR3 sequence: CASSRHAGRDSPLHF.

The chain couples TRBV7-3 to TRBJ2-7; the D call of TRBD1 rests on TCRdb alone, since no DNA is present to check it. From germline, CDR1 is SGHTA and CDR2 FQGTGA. The CDR3 is 13 residues long. This CDR3 is CASSKTGEYEQYF.

The gene calls are TRBV18 and TRBJ2-5. This CDR3 spans 13 amino acids. Germline V lookup: CDR1 KGHSH, CDR2 LQKENI. CDR3 region: CASSPMTPRTQYF.

V usage is TRBV3-1 and J usage is TRBJ1-1. CDR1 LGHDT and CDR2 YNNKEL come from the germline V gene (reference sequence). This CDR3 is built from 15 residues. CDR3 in amino acids: CASSQERLRGTEAFF.

CDR3 loop: CSARETGTGLSSYNSPLHF. This chain uses TRBV20-1 with TRBJ1-6; TCRdb's D gene call, TRBD1, goes unchecked for lack of DNA. Germline V gene lookup returns CDR1 DFQATT and CDR2 SNEGSKA (reference sequence). This CDR3 contains 19 residues.

The J gene is TRBJ1-5, the V gene TRBV21-1; TCRdb reports TRBD1, a call that lacks DNA to check it against. TRBV21-1 is assigned pseudogene status. CDR3 length: 16 residues. CDR3 amino acids: CASSNWGGRRNQPQHF.

V gene TRBV5-1 combines with J gene TRBJ1-3. The CDR3 runs to 14 residues. Looked up from germline, CDR1 is SGHRS and CDR2 is YFSETQ. This CDR3 is CASSSVQGEGTIYF.

The rearrangement joins TRBV27 to TRBJ2-7. The germline V gene encodes CDR1 MNHEY and CDR2 SMNVEV (reference sequence). CDR3 length equals 12 residues. The CDR3 reads CASSLLGEAVYF.